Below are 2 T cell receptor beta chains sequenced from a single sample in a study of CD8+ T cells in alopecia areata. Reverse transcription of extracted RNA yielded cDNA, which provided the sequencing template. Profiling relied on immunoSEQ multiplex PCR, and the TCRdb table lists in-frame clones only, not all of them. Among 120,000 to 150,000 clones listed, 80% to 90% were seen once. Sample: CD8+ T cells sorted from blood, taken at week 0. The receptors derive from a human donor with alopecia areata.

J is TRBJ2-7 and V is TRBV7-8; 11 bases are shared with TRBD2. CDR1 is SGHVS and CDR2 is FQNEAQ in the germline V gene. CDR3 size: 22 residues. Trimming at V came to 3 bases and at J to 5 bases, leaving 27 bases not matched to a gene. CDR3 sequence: CASSFPAPIVRLAGPLGHEQYF. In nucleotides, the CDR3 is TGTGCCAGCAGCTTTCCTGCCCCCATCGTGCGACTAGCGGGGCCCCTAGGGCACGAGCAGTACTTC. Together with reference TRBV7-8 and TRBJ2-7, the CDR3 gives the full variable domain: GAGVSQSPRYKVAKRGQDVALRCDPISGHVSLFWYQQALGQGPEFLTYFQNEAQLDKSGLPSDRFFAERPEGSVSTLKIQRTQQEDSAVYLCASSFPAPIVRLAGPLGHEQYFGPGTRLTVT.

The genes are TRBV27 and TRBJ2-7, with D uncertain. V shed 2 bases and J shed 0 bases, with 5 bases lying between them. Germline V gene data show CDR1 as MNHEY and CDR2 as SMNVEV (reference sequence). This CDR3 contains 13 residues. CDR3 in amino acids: CASSLQYSYEQYF. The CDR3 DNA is TGTGCCAGCAGTTTACAGTACTCCTACGAGCAGTACTTC.